Included here is one T cell receptor (beta chain) sequence, with context. Original handling: Estimated nucleated cell counts came from reference gene primer amplification. Clones were sequenced by immunoSEQ multiplex PCR, and TCRdb holds only the in-frame ones, with some missing. The V and J calls and clone size were taken over from that table, and D and trimming were inferred from the DNA. The sample consists of about 270,000 clones, approximately 89% of them appearing once. The data were obtained in a study of blood T cell repertoires in COVID-19. Study-wide background: From T cells, B-cell-depleted T cells, or PBMCs came the material, which was cDNA or gDNA.

The CDR3 runs to 12 residues. Trimming took off 4 bases at V and 10 bases at J, with 11 bases between the two ends. The germline V gene encodes CDR1 KGHSH and CDR2 LQKENI. The V and J genes are TRBV18 and TRBJ2-1; TRBD2 is a possible D gene (6 bases). Sequenced input: peripheral blood. The clonotype was recovered from a man between 35 and 55 years old with active or convalescent COVID-19. CDR3 bases: TGTGCCAGCTCACAAGAGGGGAGGGAGCAGTTCTTC. Its protein is CASSQEGREQFF.